In this sample, the clone carrying this TCR beta chain turned up a few times. Antigen specificity is unknown. These data belong to a study of T cells after yellow fever vaccination. Study conclusions and caveats: The appearance of a small share of clonotypes in both CD4 and CD8 compartments was observed. It was a weaker secondary response, yet one that peaked faster, at day 5 versus 15.

TCR cDNA was made by 5'RACE template switching, adding a universal primer site and UMIs. Each CDR3 protein gets one entry after TCRdb re-called the 5' RACE reads with MiXCR. Of 550,000 or so distinct CDR3 sequences detected, less than 20% appear once; the ten largest clones hold 13% to 15%. The CDR3 extends over 13 amino acids. V was cut by 4 bases and J by 0 bases, with 7 bases left in between. CDR1 and CDR2 (germline): KGHSH, LQKENI. The source material was PBMCs, sampled 15 days after the yellow fever booster vaccination. The chain is built from TRBV18 and TRBJ2-7; D is unresolved. The TCR comes from a young man who received the YFV17D yellow fever vaccine. The CDR3 region is CASSLDHSYEQYF. CDR3 sequence (DNA): TGTGCCAGCTCACTTGACCACTCCTACGAGCAGTACTTC.